The rows below give T cell receptor beta chains drawn from one sample of a study of blood T cell repertoires in COVID-19. Clones were read by immunoSEQ multiplex PCR, and TCRdb kept only the in-frame ones, dropping some. The table shows 80,000 to 85,000 clones, with roughly four fifths occurring only once. The sequenced sample consisted of peripheral blood. These receptors originate from a human donor in a cohort sampled during active COVID-19. Each CDR3 is given with its conserved first and last residue. Each record gives: D gene, clone size, V gene, J gene, CDR3 DNA, CDR3 protein. The D gene is left open where the match is weak. Only part of the rows carry a size: once, few, many, or a class if the clone is expanded.

d_gene: NA
abundance: NA
v_gene: TRBV7-2
j_gene: TRBJ1-2
CDR3nt: TGTGCCAGCAGCTTAGCGGAGGGGTCTGGGGGCTACACCTTC
CDR3aa: CASSLAEGSGGYTF

d_gene: NA
abundance: NA
v_gene: TRBV5-1
j_gene: TRBJ2-2
CDR3nt: TGCGCCAGCAGCTTCGCGGGGCGTCAGAACACCGGGGAGCTGTTTTTT
CDR3aa: CASSFAGRQNTGELFF

d_gene: TRBD1
abundance: NA
v_gene: TRBV2
j_gene: TRBJ1-2
CDR3nt: TGTGCCAGAGCAGGGGGTAACTATGGCTACACCTTC
CDR3aa: CARAGGNYGYTF

d_gene: NA
abundance: many
v_gene: TRBV20-1
j_gene: TRBJ1-1
CDR3nt: TGCAGTGCTAGAATCGGTGAAGCTTTCTTT
CDR3aa: CSARIGEAFF

d_gene: NA
abundance: NA
v_gene: TRBV5-1
j_gene: TRBJ2-7
CDR3nt: TGCGCCAGCAGCTCCCGGGGAGGCTACGAGCAGTACTTC
CDR3aa: CASSSRGGYEQYF

d_gene: NA
abundance: NA
v_gene: TRBV7-2
j_gene: TRBJ2-7
CDR3nt: TGTGCCAGCAGTCCTCGTCAGGGCTACGAGCAGTACTTC
CDR3aa: CASSPRQGYEQYF

d_gene: NA
abundance: NA
v_gene: TRBV5-1
j_gene: TRBJ2-3
CDR3nt: TGCGCCAGCAGCTTGTTAGGGGCTAGCACAGATACGCAGTATTTT
CDR3aa: CASSLLGASTDTQYF

d_gene: TRBD1
abundance: NA
v_gene: TRBV5-1
j_gene: TRBJ1-1
CDR3nt: TGCGCCAGCAGCTTGGCCCCGACAGGGGTAAGGACTGAAGCTTTCTTT
CDR3aa: CASSLAPTGVRTEAFF

d_gene: NA
abundance: once
v_gene: TRBV6-5
j_gene: TRBJ1-1
CDR3nt: TGTGCCAGCTGGCAGGGGTCGTCTGAAGCTTTCTTT
CDR3aa: CASWQGSSEAFF

d_gene: TRBD1
abundance: NA
v_gene: TRBV5-1
j_gene: TRBJ1-1
CDR3nt: TGCGCCAGCAGCCAAACAGGGGGCAAAACTGAAGCTTTCTTT
CDR3aa: CASSQTGGKTEAFF

d_gene: NA
abundance: NA
v_gene: TRBV21-1
j_gene: TRBJ1-3
CDR3nt: TGTGCCAGCAGCAAACCTAGGAGCGGCTCTGGAAACACCATATATTTT
CDR3aa: CASSKPRSGSGNTIYF

d_gene: NA
abundance: NA
v_gene: TRBV5-1
j_gene: TRBJ2-3
CDR3nt: TGCGCCAGCAGCTTTGGACGGTGGGGCTTAAACACAGATACGCAGTATTTT
CDR3aa: CASSFGRWGLNTDTQYF

d_gene: NA
abundance: NA
v_gene: TRBV18
j_gene: TRBJ2-1
CDR3nt: TGTGCCAGCTCACAAACCTTGACTAGCCGAGGGGGGAATGAGCAGTTCTTC
CDR3aa: CASSQTLTSRGGNEQFF

d_gene: TRBD1
abundance: NA
v_gene: TRBV3-1/TRBV3-2
j_gene: TRBJ2-2
CDR3nt: TGTGCCAGCGCTCCCTTCCCAGGGGGCGCCGGGGAGCTGTTTTTT
CDR3aa: CASAPFPGGAGELFF

d_gene: NA
abundance: few
v_gene: TRBV6-6
j_gene: TRBJ2-7
CDR3nt: TGTGCCAGCAGTTACTCGGGGGCCCTCTCTGAGCAGTACTTC
CDR3aa: CASSYSGALSEQYF

d_gene: NA
abundance: NA
v_gene: TRBV12-3/TRBV12-4
j_gene: TRBJ1-2
CDR3nt: TGTGCCAGCAGTTTCACTAACTATGGCTACACCTTC
CDR3aa: CASSFTNYGYTF

d_gene: TRBD1
abundance: NA
v_gene: TRBV5-1
j_gene: TRBJ2-5
CDR3nt: TGCGCCAGCAGCTCAAAGGACAGGGAAGAGACCCAGTACTTC
CDR3aa: CASSSKDREETQYF

d_gene: NA
abundance: NA
v_gene: TRBV6-1
j_gene: TRBJ2-5
CDR3nt: TGTGCCAGCAGTGAACGACAGAATTTGGCCCAGTACTTC
CDR3aa: CASSERQNLAQYF

d_gene: NA
abundance: NA
v_gene: TRBV11-2
j_gene: TRBJ2-2
CDR3nt: TGTGCCAGCAGCTTAATGACAAGGCCGAACACCGGGGAGCTGTTTTTT
CDR3aa: CASSLMTRPNTGELFF

d_gene: TRBD2
abundance: NA
v_gene: TRBV10-3
j_gene: TRBJ2-5
CDR3nt: TGTGCCATCAATAGCGGGGGGGCGGGAGAGACCCAGTACTTC
CDR3aa: CAINSGGAGETQYF

d_gene: NA
abundance: NA
v_gene: TRBV28
j_gene: TRBJ1-1
CDR3nt: TGTGCCAGCAGAACGACAGGTGCAGGGGACACTGAAGCTTTCTTT
CDR3aa: CASRTTGAGDTEAFF

d_gene: NA
abundance: NA
v_gene: TRBV28
j_gene: TRBJ1-6
CDR3nt: TGTGCCAGCAGTTTGGTCAGGATGGGCCCACCCCTCCACTTT
CDR3aa: CASSLVRMGPPLHF

d_gene: NA
abundance: NA
v_gene: TRBV5-1
j_gene: TRBJ1-2
CDR3nt: TGCGCCAGCAGCTTGGGGCAGGGACTGAGCTATGGCTACACCTTC
CDR3aa: CASSLGQGLSYGYTF